This T cell receptor beta chain came from a study of breast tumors, draining lymph nodes, adjacent tissues. Samples came from axillary lymph nodes draining the breast cancer. Notes on the study in general: Compared with lymph nodes, tumors were less diverse; compared with nontumor tissue, more. Tumor and nontumor repertoires were significantly more similar in luminal-like than in basal-like breast cancer.

TCRdb reanalysed the multiplex PCR reads using MiXCR and keeps one entry per CDR3 protein. The sample holds roughly 260,000 distinct CDR3 sequences, around 30% seen once. Germline V gives CDR1 SGHKS, CDR2 YYEKEE (reference sequence). The CDR3 is 14 residues long. Points on this clonotype: Antigen unknown. A much bigger clone sits one base away, suggesting this may be a read error.

Sequencing was carried out using axillary lymph node tissue. This clonotype was sampled from a female donor with breast cancer. Some clones in this sample may be carry-over from other donors' samples. The chain combines TRBV5-5 with TRBJ2-3; D not certain. The J call is uncertain, as TRBJ1-5 better fits the DNA end. In nucleotides, the CDR3 is TGTGCCAGCAGCTTGGCTTACAGTACAGATACGCAGCATTTT. It encodes CASSLAYSTDTQHF.